This T cell receptor beta chain was profiled in a study of T cells in Graves' hyperthyroidism and ophthalmopathy. Points from the study as a whole: Stable hyperthyroidism was told apart from ophthalmopathy by a model built on 13 V-J features.

Amplified regions were TCR beta CDR3 sequences from RNA transcripts. Initially, a first-round RT-PCR of the TCR CDR3 employed the HTBI primer set. TCRdb re-called the multiplex PCR reads with MiXCR, one entry per CDR3 protein. The sample carries just under 750,000 distinct CDR3 sequences, roughly a third recorded once. Stable Graves' hyperthyroidism meant no ophthalmopathy progression within 18 months. Diagnosis relied on clinical symptoms, serum thyroxine and TRAb, thyroid ultrasound and orbital computed tomography. Fresh peripheral blood, around 10 ml, yielded the PBMCs. This CDR3 region has 16 residues. V was trimmed by 5 bases and J by 2 bases, leaving 19 bases between them. CDR1 and CDR2 (germline): SGHTA, FQGNSA. In regard to this clonotype: Its antigen is not known.

The V gene is TRBV7-2, the J gene TRBJ2-7, with no clear D. The origin of this receptor is a woman aged 40 to 55 with Graves' hyperthyroidism. The sample comprised blood. The CDR3 DNA is TGTGCCAGCAGCCAAGATTACCAGTCTTTTCCCTACGAGCAGTACTTC. It encodes CASSQDYQSFPYEQYF.